This is a list of T cell receptor beta chains from one sample in a study of blood T cell repertoires in COVID-19. Here immunoSEQ multiplex PCR was the method, and the copy in TCRdb shows in-frame clones only, minus some. The sample lists some 130,000 clones; 80% to 90% were seen once. Source material: PBMCs or T cells enriched from blood (not recorded which). These receptors all stem from a man in his fifties who had recovered from COVID-19. Each CDR3 is given with its conserved first and last residue. D genes are given only for firm matches. Not all rows give a size; the values are once, few, many and, for expanded clones, a class.

abundance	v_gene	j_gene	d_gene	CDR3aa	CDR3nt
-	TRBV5-1	TRBJ2-2	-	CASSLAGPNTGELFF	TGCGCCAGCAGCTTGGCCGGTCCGAACACCGGGGAGCTGTTTTTT
-	TRBV11-2	TRBJ1-6	TRBD1	CASSSPRQGNSPLHF	TGTGCCAGCAGCTCCCCTCGACAGGGGAATTCACCCCTCCACTTT
-	TRBV7-8	TRBJ1-1	-	CASSPSWGGRDTEAFF	TGTGCCAGCAGCCCCTCTTGGGGGGGTAGGGACACTGAAGCTTTCTTT
-	TRBV30	TRBJ1-4	-	CAWSRGGEKLFF	TGTGCCTGGTCCCGGGGGGGTGAAAAACTGTTTTTT
-	TRBV3-1/TRBV3-2	TRBJ1-1	TRBD1	CASSVGQGAGNTEAFF	TGTGCCAGCAGCGTCGGGCAGGGGGCAGGGAACACTGAAGCTTTCTTT
-	TRBV18	TRBJ1-5	-	CASSQNPTGVGNQPQHF	TGTGCCAGCTCGCAAAATCCGACAGGAGTAGGCAATCAGCCCCAGCATTTT
-	TRBV10-1	TRBJ1-4	-	CASRPWGRNEKLFF	TGCGCCAGCAGGCCGTGGGGCCGAAATGAAAAACTGTTTTTT
-	TRBV7-3	TRBJ1-6	TRBD1	CASGWDSYNSPLHF	TGTGCCAGTGGATGGGACAGTTATAATTCACCCCTCCACTTT
-	TRBV11-3	TRBJ2-3	-	CASSLARSTDTQYF	TGTGCCAGCAGCTTAGCTCGGAGCACAGATACGCAGTATTTT
-	TRBV7-3	TRBJ1-6	-	CASSLLNSPLHF	TGTGCCAGCAGCCTCCTAAATTCACCCCTCCACTTT
-	TRBV19	TRBJ1-1	-	CASSPPWTDVRAFF	TGTGCCAGTAGTCCTCCTTGGACTGACGTCAGAGCTTTCTTT
-	TRBV11-2	TRBJ2-7	-	CASSFLRVREQYF	TGTGCCAGCAGCTTCCTCAGGGTTCGCGAGCAGTACTTC
-	TRBV5-4	TRBJ1-2	-	CASSLGNSHYGYTF	TGTGCCAGCAGCTTGGGGAACAGCCACTATGGCTACACCTTC
few	TRBV2	TRBJ2-7	-	CASSDGQGGKLEQYF	TGTGCCAGCAGTGACGGCCAGGGCGGGAAGCTCGAGCAGTACTTC
-	TRBV27	TRBJ1-2	-	CASSLSRGGIGYTF	TGTGCCAGCAGTTTATCGCGAGGGGGTATAGGCTACACCTTC
-	TRBV18	TRBJ1-5	TRBD1	CASSPPQGPPIGQASWPQHF	TGTGCCAGCTCACCACCACAGGGGCCCCCAATCGGACAGGCCAGTTGGCCCCAGCATTTT
once	TRBV19	TRBJ1-2	-	CASSIVQGLIYGYTF	TGTGCCAGTAGTATAGTCCAGGGACTGATCTATGGCTACACCTTC
-	TRBV4-3	TRBJ2-1	TRBD2	CASSHETSGGSPYNEQFF	TGCGCCAGCAGCCATGAAACTAGCGGGGGGTCCCCCTACAATGAGCAGTTCTTC
few	TRBV5-1	TRBJ1-3	-	CASSGPIAKRNTIYF	TGCGCCAGCAGCGGGCCCATTGCGAAACGGAACACCATATATTTT
-	TRBV6-5	TRBJ1-6	-	CASSYSGARSPLHF	TGTGCCAGCAGTTACTCTGGGGCAAGGTCACCCCTCCACTTT
-	TRBV25-1	TRBJ2-2	-	CATQGQGGTGELFF	TGTGCCACCCAAGGACAGGGAGGGACCGGGGAGCTGTTTTTT
-	TRBV7-8	TRBJ1-4	-	CASSPRGGRGNEKLFF	TGTGCCAGCAGCCCCCGCGGGGGGCGAGGGAATGAAAAACTGTTTTTT
few	TRBV5-6	TRBJ1-2	TRBD1	CASSEGQGTGYTF	TGTGCCAGCAGCGAGGGACAGGGGACTGGCTACACCTTC
-	TRBV5-4	TRBJ2-2	TRBD1	CASSSKADRAELFF	TGTGCCAGCAGCTCGAAGGCTGACAGGGCGGAGCTGTTTTTT
-	TRBV7-2	TRBJ1-2	-	CASSLTAGYGYTF	TGTGCCAGCAGCTTAACAGCGGGTTATGGCTACACCTTC
-	TRBV6-1	TRBJ1-1	-	CASSERQVNTEAFF	TGTGCCAGCAGTGAAAGACAGGTTAACACTGAAGCTTTCTTT
-	TRBV28	TRBJ2-1	TRBD2	CASSFTSGGLSSYNEQFF	TGTGCCAGCAGTTTTACTAGCGGGGGCCTGAGCTCCTACAATGAGCAGTTCTTC
-	TRBV5-8	TRBJ1-4	-	CASSLWQGPITNEKLFF	TGTGCCAGCAGCTTGTGGCAGGGGCCGATAACTAATGAAAAACTGTTTTTT
-	TRBV7-9	TRBJ2-2	TRBD1	CASSLKPGQGAVGELFF	TGTGCCAGCAGCTTAAAGCCGGGACAGGGGGCTGTCGGGGAGCTGTTTTTT
few	TRBV5-1	TRBJ2-2	TRBD1	CASSPSGTGGTGELFF	TGCGCCAGCAGCCCATCCGGGACAGGGGGCACCGGGGAGCTGTTTTTT
-	TRBV10-3	TRBJ1-5	-	CAISAGELNQPQHF	TGTGCCATCAGTGCAGGGGAGTTGAACCAGCCCCAGCATTTT
-	TRBV11-3	TRBJ1-1	-	CASSRTWFTEAFF	TGTGCCAGCAGCCGGACTTGGTTCACTGAAGCTTTCTTT
-	TRBV11-3	TRBJ1-1	TRBD1	CASSLGQGRTAFF	TGTGCCAGCAGCTTAGGACAGGGTCGTACCGCTTTCTTT
-	TRBV12-5	TRBJ1-5	-	CASGLNGEQPQHF	TGTGCTAGTGGTTTAAACGGGGAACAGCCCCAGCATTTT
-	TRBV7-9	TRBJ2-2	-	CASTPAGKVGELFF	TGTGCCAGCACCCCCGCGGGGAAGGTGGGGGAGCTGTTTTTT
-	TRBV3-1/TRBV3-2	TRBJ1-6	TRBD1	CASSWGQGNGSPLHF	TGTGCCAGCAGCTGGGGACAGGGGAATGGTTCACCCCTCCACTTT
-	TRBV5-1	TRBJ2-7	-	CASSLLETYEQYF	TGCGCCAGCAGCTTACTAGAAACCTACGAGCAGTACTTC
-	TRBV19	TRBJ2-7	-	CASSTIGGRDYEQYF	TGTGCCAGTAGTACCATCGGAGGGCGCGACTACGAGCAGTACTTC
-	TRBV5-5	TRBJ1-1	-	CASSLSRDTEAFF	TGTGCCAGCAGCTTATCCAGGGACACTGAAGCTTTCTTT
-	TRBV19	TRBJ1-5	TRBD1	CASRTLWTGILDQPQHF	TGTGCCAGTAGGACTTTATGGACAGGGATCTTAGATCAGCCCCAGCATTTT
-	TRBV2	TRBJ1-5	-	CASSEDSHPTQPQHF	TGTGCCAGCAGTGAGGACAGCCACCCTACGCAGCCCCAGCATTTT
-	TRBV7-2	TRBJ2-5	-	CASSFQGSGQETQYF	TGTGCCAGCAGCTTTCAGGGATCCGGCCAAGAGACCCAGTACTTC
-	TRBV5-6	TRBJ1-1	TRBD1	CASSTVTGEAEAFF	TGTGCCAGCAGCACGGTGACAGGGGAGGCTGAAGCTTTCTTT
-	TRBV7-8	TRBJ2-4	-	CASSPAGRAVENIQYF	TGTGCCAGCAGCCCCGCGGGGAGAGCGGTGGAAAACATTCAGTACTTC
few	TRBV28	TRBJ1-1	-	CASSFTFGGTEAFF	TGTGCCAGCAGTTTTACTTTCGGGGGCACTGAAGCTTTCTTT
-	TRBV1	TRBJ2-3	-	CTSSHRRTSGTNITDTQYF	TGCACCAGCAGCCACAGGAGGACTAGCGGGACTAATATCACAGATACGCAGTATTTT
-	TRBV5-1	TRBJ2-1	TRBD2	CASSSSGGYNEQFF	TGCGCCAGCAGCTCAAGCGGGGGGTACAATGAGCAGTTCTTC
-	TRBV3-1/TRBV3-2	TRBJ1-2	-	CASSQDEFYRPYGYTF	TGTGCCAGCAGCCAAGATGAGTTTTACAGACCTTATGGCTACACCTTC
-	TRBV25-1	TRBJ1-1	-	CASSERLVTEAFF	TGTGCCAGCAGTGAACGTTTAGTCACTGAAGCTTTCTTT
-	TRBV27	TRBJ1-4	-	CASSFFTGDEKLFF	TGTGCCAGCAGTTTTTTCACGGGTGACGAAAAACTGTTTTTT
-	TRBV6-6	TRBJ1-1	-	CASSGTQGMNTEAFF	TGTGCCAGCAGTGGGACCCAGGGGATGAACACTGAAGCTTTCTTT
-	TRBV4-3	TRBJ2-7	-	CASSLSRGYEQYF	TGCGCCAGCAGCCTCTCGAGAGGCTACGAGCAGTACTTC
-	TRBV27	TRBJ1-6	-	CASNEGTNSPLHF	TGTGCCAGCAATGAGGGGACAAATTCACCCCTCCACTTT
-	TRBV2	TRBJ1-2	-	CASSVWGLEGYTF	TGTGCCAGCAGTGTTTGGGGGCTTGAGGGCTACACCTTC
-	TRBV4-1	TRBJ1-4	-	CASSQGLTATNEKLFF	TGCGCCAGCAGCCAAGGTCTGACAGCAACTAATGAAAAACTGTTTTTT
-	TRBV7-2	TRBJ2-4	-	CASSLSRAKNIQYF	TGTGCCAGCAGCTTATCCAGAGCCAAAAACATTCAGTACTTC
-	TRBV7-9	TRBJ1-2	-	CASSENFLSYGYTF	TGTGCCAGCAGCGAGAATTTCCTATCCTATGGCTACACCTTC